This entry lists 24 T cell receptor beta chains sequenced from one sample in a study of tumor-infiltrating lymphocytes in primary liver carcinoma. Extraction also yielded germline DNA, while blood RNA was obtained from unsorted whole blood. Reverse transcription of approximately 500 ng total RNA with a constant-region primer produced TCR beta cDNA. Construction of TCR beta libraries relied on three successive nested multiplex PCR rounds employing slightly modified ARM-PCR. Primers for the first two PCR rounds were TRBV1-TRBV30 forward primers and a C-beta reverse primer (10 cycles per round). TCRdb re-analysed the multiplex PCR reads in MiXCR, keeping a single row per CDR3 protein. Of some 190,000 distinct CDR3 sequences in the sample, over 50% were seen once. Sequences were obtained from peripheral blood. These receptors all stem from a man in his forties with primary liver carcinoma and hepatitis B virus infection.

On this clonotype itself: One base away lies a much larger clone, so this may be a sequencing read error. The J gene is TRBJ2-1, the V gene TRBV5-5, with 13 bases aligning to TRBD2. Trimming removed 6 bases from V and 3 bases from J; junction bases left unmatched: 9. Looked up from germline, CDR1 is SGHKS and CDR2 is YYEKEE (reference sequence). The CDR3 covers 17 residues. CDR3 protein: CASKGLAGLSFYNEQFF. The CDR3 DNA reads as TGTGCCAGCAAGGGACTAGCGGGACTCTCCTTCTACAATGAGCAGTTCTTC.

V and J are TRBV4-1 and TRBJ2-4; 16 bases map to TRBD2. Germline values: CDR1 MGHRA, CDR2 YSYEKL. There are 19 residues in the CDR3. Unmatched junction bases numbered 8, after V lost 3 bases and J lost 3 bases. CDR3 DNA: TGCGCCAGCAGCCAGAAGGGACTAGCGGGAGGGTCCGACAAAAACATTCAGTACTTC. This sequence encodes CASSQKGLAGGSDKNIQYF.

This clonotype was seen just once. This sequence may be a read error, since a much larger clone differs from it by one base. The chain couples TRBV11-2 to TRBJ1-1; TRBD1 might be the D (6 bases). The germline V gene encodes CDR1 SGHAT and CDR2 FQNNGV. CDR3 length equals 16 residues. V was cut by 4 bases and J by 1 base, with 16 bases left in between. Here the CDR3 reads CASSSRGRERNTEAFF. The CDR3 region has the DNA TGTGCCAGCAGCTCCAGGGGCCGCGAGAGGAACACTGAAGCTTTCTTT. The entire variable domain, with the rest obtained from reference TRBV11-2 and TRBJ1-1, is as follows: EAGVAQSPRYKIIEKRQSVAFWCNPISGHATLYWYQQILGQGPKLLIQFQNNGVVDDSQLPKDRFSAERLKGVDSTLKIQPAKLEDSAVYLCASSSRGRERNTEAFFGQGTRLTVV.

CDR3 sequence reads: CASSPSRAGELFF. CDR3 sequence (DNA): TGTGCCAGCAGCCCGTCCAGGGCCGGGGAGCTGTTTTTT. The chain has TRBV14 and TRBJ2-2; a weak D match, TRBD1 (5 bases). The CDR3 runs 13 residues. Germline V gene sequence: CDR1 SGHDN, CDR2 FVKESK. With 4 bases removed from V and 6 bases from J, the gap between germline ends came to 9 bases.

The J gene is TRBJ2-1, the V gene TRBV7-9, with TRBD2 identical over 7 bases. Trimming at V came to 0 bases and at J to 4 bases, leaving 6 bases not matched to a gene. CDR3 size: 16 residues. Germline CDR1 reads SEHNR; CDR2 reads FQNEAQ (reference sequence). The CDR3, as DNA: TGTGCCAGCAGCTTAGCCCCAGCGGGGATATACAATGAGCAGTTCTTC. Residues: CASSLAPAGIYNEQFF.

The V and J genes are TRBV6-5 and TRBJ2-5; 9 nucleotides match TRBD1. Germline V CDR1 and CDR2: MNHEY, SVGAGI. Trimming cost V 6 bases and J 4 bases; bases outside gene matches: 6. CDR3 length equals 14 residues. The CDR3 bases are TGTGCCAGCAGGAGACAGGGGGAAGTAGAGACCCAGTACTTC. It yields the protein CASRRQGEVETQYF.

Concerning this clonotype: This may be a read error: a much more frequent sequence differs by one nucleotide. CDR3 region: CSVESVEGPDTQYF. CDR3 DNA sequence: TGCAGCGTTGAAAGTGTGGAAGGGCCAGATACGCAGTATTTT. V is TRBV29-1 and J is TRBJ2-3; the D is unclear. The ends were cut back, 2 bases at V and 4 bases at J, with 13 bases in the middle. From germline, CDR1 is SQVTM and CDR2 ANQGSEA. The CDR3 spans 14 residues.

This clonotype appeared once. The DNA is omitted, as the CDR3 cannot be located on it reliably, and the CDR3 follows TCRdb's listing. The rearrangement links TRBV11-2 to TRBJ1-2. The CDR3 extends over 15 residues, inclusive of both ends. Per germline, CDR1 SGHAT and CDR2 FQNNGV. This CDR3 reads CAGRDISSSSYGCTF.

This clonotype turned up a few times. The CDR3 region has the DNA TGTGCCAGCAGTTCTTTTCGGGCGGGAGGCGGGCAGTACTTC. Protein sequence: CASSSFRAGGGQYF. The chain employs TRBV12-3 or TRBV12-4 and TRBJ2-7; 8 positions match TRBD2. J lost 9 bases, V lost 4 bases, and 11 bases had no gene match. This CDR3 comprises 14 residues.

Comments on this clonotype: Without the conserved terminal phenylalanine or tryptophan, this CDR3 likely stems from a read error. The chain links TRBV6-5 to TRBJ2-7, with TRBD1 identical over 9 bases. Germline loops: CDR1 MNHEY, CDR2 SVGAGI. J lost 2 bases, V lost 6 bases, and 8 bases had no gene match. The CDR3 spans 15 residues. As DNA, the CDR3 is TGTGCCAGCAGATACGCGGGACAGGGTACCTACGAGCAGTACATC. Translating it yields CASRYAGQGTYEQYI.

This clonotype was picked up a small number of times. A read error is possible here, since a much larger clone lies one base away. The chain employs TRBV11-2 and TRBJ1-1; the D is unclear. This CDR3 comprises 14 residues. Germline assignment: CDR1 SGHAT and CDR2 FQNNGV. CDR3 sequence (DNA): TGTGCCAGCAGCTTAGGAGGGAGTGACACTGAAGCTCTCTTT. Translation: CASSLGGSDTEALF.

To note about this clonotype: A read error is possible here, since a much larger clone lies one base away. The CDR3 loop is CSVEGTLGTEAFF. The CDR3 nucleotides read TGCAGCGTTGAGGGGACCCTGGGCACTGAAGCTTTCTTT. This chain joins TRBV29-1 and TRBJ1-1; a possible D gene is TRBD1 (5 bases). Germline CDR1 reads SQVTM; CDR2 reads ANQGSEA. V gave up 3 bases and J gave up 4 bases, with 12 bases separating them. The length of the CDR3 is 13 residues.

About this clonotype itself: The junction departs from germline at one end; a sequencing error may be responsible. This rearrangement joins TRBV5-1 to TRBJ1-3, with a possible D match to TRBD1 (5 bases). Germline V gene data show CDR1 as SGHRS and CDR2 as YFSETQ. The CDR3 runs to 15 residues. CDR3 protein: CASSLDGASGNTIYF. Written as DNA, the CDR3 is TGCGCCAGCAGCCTGGACGGGGCCTCTGGAAATACCATATATTTT. The full variable domain, rest sourced from reference TRBV5-1 and TRBJ1-3, is KAGVTQTPRYLIKTRGQQVTLSCSPISGHRSVSWYQQTPGQGLQFLFEYFSETQRNKGNFPGRFSGRQFSNSRSEMNVSTLELGDSALYLCASSLDGASGNTIYFGEGSWLTVV.

On this clonotype itself: Since no conserved phenylalanine or tryptophan closes the CDR3, a read error is the likely cause. V is TRBV10-1 and J is TRBJ2-2, with 12 positions matching TRBD2. The germline gives CDR1 WNHNN, CDR2 SYGVQD (reference sequence). This CDR3 comprises 14 residues. Trimming cost V 5 bases and J 6 bases; bases outside gene matches: 1. The CDR3 DNA reads as TGCGCCAGCAGTAGACTAGCGGGAGCCGGGGAGCTGTTTGTT. Protein: CASSRLAGAGELFV.

Comments on this clonotype: A much more abundant neighbour one base away suggests this may be a read error. This chain uses TRBV11-3 with TRBJ1-4; D not resolved. The CDR3 is 13 amino acids. CDR1 is SGHNT, CDR2 YENEEA, per germline. The CDR3 region has the DNA TGTGCCAGCGGCTTAGGACCCGGCGGAAAACTGTTTTTT. Protein: CASGLGPGGKLFF.

The rearrangement links TRBV4-2 to TRBJ2-1; 10 bases align to TRBD2. This CDR3 is 17 amino acids long. V lost 0 bases, J lost 9 bases, and 11 bases stayed unmatched. Germline V CDR1 and CDR2: LGHNA, YNFKEQ. The CDR3 nucleotides are TGTGCCAGCAGCCAAGATGGAAGGCTAGCGGGAGATACTGAGCAGTTCTTC. Protein product: CASSQDGRLAGDTEQFF.

The chain uses TRBV6-6 and TRBJ2-1, with 7 bases aligning to TRBD2. This CDR3 contains 17 residues. From germline, CDR1 is MNHNY and CDR2 SVGAGI (reference sequence). The J segment lost 8 bases and the V segment lost 0 bases, leaving 13 bases of the junction unmatched. The CDR3 DNA reads as TGTGCCAGCAGTTACTCTCCGGGGGAGGGCCCGGGGTATGAGCAGTTCTTC. Its translation is CASSYSPGEGPGYEQFF.

Concerning this clonotype itself: A junction boundary mismatches the germline segment, possibly from a read error. This chain links TRBV5-8 with TRBJ2-1; D possibly corresponds to TRBD1 (6 bases). The germline gives CDR1 SGHTS, CDR2 YDEGEE. The CDR3 length is 14 residues. The CDR3 reads CACSLGALEAQQFF. CDR3 nucleotide sequence: TGTGCCTGCAGCTTGGGGGCCCTGGAGGCCCAGCAGTTCTTC.

This clonotype was picked up a small number of times. A much larger clone lies a single base off, so this may be a read error. The CDR3 does not end in the conserved phenylalanine or tryptophan, so this is likely a read error. The chain joins TRBV11-2 to TRBJ1-1, with D tentatively TRBD1 (6 bases). This CDR3 region has 12 residues. V was pared by 5 bases and J by 7 bases, with 11 bases between. Germline CDR1 SGHAT, CDR2 FQNNGV. The CDR3 loop reads CASSVQGIEAFL. In DNA, the CDR3 is TGTGCCAGCAGCGTCCAGGGGATTGAAGCTTTCCTT.

This clonotype was seen a single time. This may come from a read error, since a much larger clone is one base off. The CDR3 DNA follows: TGTGCCAGCAGCATAGGTACCCTCACAGATACGCAGTATTTT. Translation gives CASSIGTLTDTQYF. V and J are TRBV11-3 and TRBJ2-3; D gene unclear. The length of the CDR3 is 14 residues. Between the trimmed V and J ends, which lost 5 bases and 2 bases, there was a span of 11 bases. Looked up from germline, CDR1 is SGHNT and CDR2 is YENEEA.

This chain connects TRBV4-1 to TRBJ2-7; the match to TRBD1 covers 8 bases. CDR1 and CDR2 (germline): MGHRA, YSYEKL. The length of the CDR3 is 15 residues. Trimming at V came to 1 base and at J to 3 bases, leaving 5 bases not matched to a gene. The CDR3 DNA is TGCGCCAGCAGCCAAGGCCGGGACAGGATCTACGAGCAGTACTTC. This encodes CASSQGRDRIYEQYF.

Concerning this clonotype itself: The CDR3 does not close with the conserved phenylalanine or tryptophan, likely indicating a read error. The chain employs TRBV12-3 or TRBV12-4 and TRBJ2-7, with a weak D call TRBD2 (7 bases). With 5 bases removed from V and 4 bases from J, the gap between germline ends came to 15 bases. This CDR3 spans 14 amino acids. The CDR3 region has the DNA TGTGCCAGCAGTCCCGAGGGGGAGGGTTACGAGCAGTACATC. This encodes CASSPEGEGYEQYI.

V gene TRBV11-2 combines with J gene TRBJ2-5; tentatively, D is TRBD1 or TRBD2 (5 bases each). This CDR3 comprises 18 residues. Trimming removed 5 bases from V and 5 bases from J, with 27 bases in between. In germline, CDR1 is SGHAT, CDR2 FQNNGV. CDR3 residues: CASSPSSIQGTGRETQYF. CDR3 DNA: TGTGCCAGCAGCCCTAGCTCAATCCAGGGTACTGGGCGGGAGACCCAGTACTTC. Combining the CDR3 with reference TRBV11-2 and TRBJ2-5 gives the whole variable domain EAGVAQSPRYKIIEKRQSVAFWCNPISGHATLYWYQQILGQGPKLLIQFQNNGVVDDSQLPKDRFSAERLKGVDSTLKIQPAKLEDSAVYLCASSPSSIQGTGRETQYFGPGTRLLVL.

This clonotype was detected only once. One end of the junction does not line up with germline, which may come from a read error. The rearrangement uses TRBV13 and TRBJ2-7; D might be TRBD1 (6 bases). The germline CDR1 and CDR2 sequences are PRHDT and FYEKMQ (reference sequence). The CDR3 sequence is 13 residues long. In nucleotides, the CDR3 is TGTGCCGGCAGCATAGGGACAAGCTACGAGCAGTACTTC. Its translation: CAGSIGTSYEQYF.